This T cell receptor beta chain emerged from a study of T-cell memory formation after mild COVID-19. This clonotype was found a few times. Antigen unknown. Study findings and constraints: Whereas later expanders leaned CD4+, clones contracting day 15 to 85 showed a balanced CD4/CD8 makeup. Researchers found some responding clones in pre-infection memory, a sign that cross-reactive memory joined. Chiefly within CM and EM were the contracting CD4+ clones; CD8+ ones were within EMRA.

Looked up from germline, CDR1 is SGHDT and CDR2 is YYEEEE. The CDR3 has 12 amino acids. Trimming pared 6 bases from V and 6 bases from J, leaving 13 bases between. Using constant-segment primers, 5'RACE produced TCR alpha and TCR beta cDNA libraries carrying sample barcodes and UMIs. TCRdb analysed the 5' RACE reads with MiXCR anew, one entry per CDR3 protein. Of under 300,000 distinct CDR3 sequences listed, 8% to 10% were seen once; the top ten hold roughly 22%. This TCR was recovered from a man younger than 30 who had mild COVID-19 (a few samples of this study predate the infection). Cell type and time point are not known. The V and J genes are TRBV5-6 and TRBJ2-7; D is unclear. The sample comprised PBMCs or a T cell subset sorted from them (not recorded which). CDR3 sequence (DNA): TGTGCCAGCACACCCCCTCCGAGCGAGCAGTACTTC. Its translation: CASTPPPSEQYF.